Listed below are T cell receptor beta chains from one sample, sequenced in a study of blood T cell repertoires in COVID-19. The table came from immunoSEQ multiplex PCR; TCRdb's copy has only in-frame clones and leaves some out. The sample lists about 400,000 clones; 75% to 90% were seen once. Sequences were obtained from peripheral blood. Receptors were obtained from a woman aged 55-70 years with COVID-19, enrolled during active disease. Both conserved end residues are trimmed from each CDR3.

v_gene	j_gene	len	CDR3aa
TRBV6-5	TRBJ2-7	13	ASNKLAGGTYEQY
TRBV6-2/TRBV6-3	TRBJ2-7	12	ASSYDSVLDEQY
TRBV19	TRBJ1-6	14	ASSLRDRGGGSPLH
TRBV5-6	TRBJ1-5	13	ASSLGTGLAQPQH
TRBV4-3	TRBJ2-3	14	ASSQETSAPGSTQY
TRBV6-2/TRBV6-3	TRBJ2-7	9	ASSHRYEQY
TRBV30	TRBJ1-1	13	AWSPGWGSDTEAF
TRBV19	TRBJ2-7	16	ASSIAGAAGGTPYEQY
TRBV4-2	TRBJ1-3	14	ASSQDLQGTGNTIY
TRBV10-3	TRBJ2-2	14	AISEQASGRTGELF
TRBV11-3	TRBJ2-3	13	ASSLVAGGSDTQY
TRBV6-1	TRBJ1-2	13	ASSEAGTVDYGYT
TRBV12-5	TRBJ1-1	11	ASGWDISTEAF
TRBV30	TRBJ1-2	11	AWSVMDGVGYT
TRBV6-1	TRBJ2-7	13	ASSEYYSRPYEQY
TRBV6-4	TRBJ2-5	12	ASRITGGAETQY
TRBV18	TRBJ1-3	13	ASSPWDTSGNTIY
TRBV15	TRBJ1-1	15	ATSRAAGQWVGTEAF
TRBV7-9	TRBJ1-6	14	ASSSNRQKGGSPLH
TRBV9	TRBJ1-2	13	ASSVGIQGSYGYT
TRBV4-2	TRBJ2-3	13	ASSQRTGGTDTQY
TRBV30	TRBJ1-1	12	AWRGQGLNTEAF
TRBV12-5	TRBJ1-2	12	ASGLATGIIGYT
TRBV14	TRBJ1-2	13	ASSQGGQGIGGYT
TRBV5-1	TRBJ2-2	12	ASSLARLTGELF
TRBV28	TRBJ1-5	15	ASSFISGGWDNQPQH